Following are 23 T cell receptor beta chains from one sample sequenced in a study of prognosis after radiotherapy for stage I lung cancer. Two-round multiplex PCR amplified TCR beta CDR3 from genomic DNA. The first round of PCR was done with primers that matched each TRBV and TRBJ gene. MiXCR, run by TCRdb on the multiplex PCR reads, gives a single entry per CDR3 protein. The table has some 14,000 distinct CDR3 sequences, approximately 33% seen once. The source was PBMCs, collected before or after stereotactic body radiation therapy (not recorded which). All receptors derive from a donor of 50 years or more with non-small cell lung cancer.

V usage is TRBV28 and J usage is TRBJ2-6, with TRBD1 matching 7 bases. The V gene's germline CDR1 is MDHEN and CDR2 SYDVKM. Losses at the gene ends were 5 bases for V and 1 base for J; bases not matched to a gene: 14. The CDR3 sequence is 19 residues long. The CDR3 region has the DNA TGTGCCAGCAGTGAAGCCATAGAGGGGGCATCATCTGGGGCCAACGTCCTGACTTTC. This encodes CASSEAIEGASSGANVLTF.

This clonotype was recorded at least ten times. The chain uses TRBV2 and TRBJ1-3, with 9 positions matching TRBD1. This CDR3 region has 17 residues. Germline-derived CDR1 and CDR2 are SNHLY and FYNNEI. V dropped 7 bases and J dropped 1; count of bases not matched to a gene: 11. The CDR3 coding sequence is TGTGCCAGCAAAAGGGACAGGGTTCCTCAATCTGGAAACACCATATATTTT. Amino acid sequence: CASKRDRVPQSGNTIYF.

This clonotype was observed a single time. V gene TRBV2 combines with J gene TRBJ1-6; D gene uncertain. The CDR3 sequence is 15 residues long. CDR1 is SNHLY, CDR2 FYNNEI, per germline. The V gene lost 6 bases and the J gene lost 7 bases, with 16 bases spanning the gap. The CDR3 nucleotides are TGTGCCAGCAGGAAGGGAGATTGGGTAAATTCACCCCTCCACTTT. Its translation is CASRKGDWVNSPLHF.

To note about this clonotype: This could be a read error, since a much larger clone is one nucleotide away. The V and J genes are TRBV15 and TRBJ1-1; possible D gene TRBD1, 5 bases. V lost 2 bases and J lost 7, with 14 bases in between. The CDR3 is 14 amino acids. Germline V gene data show CDR1 as LNHNV and CDR2 as YYDKDF (reference sequence). The CDR3 reads CATSRPAGGREAFF. CDR3 bases: TGTGCCACCAGCAGACCGGCGGGGGGACGTGAAGCTTTCTTT.

This clonotype was counted ten times or more. The CDR3 region is CSASFRTSGRNYNEQFF. The CDR3 DNA reads as TGCAGTGCTAGTTTCAGGACTAGCGGGAGGAACTACAATGAGCAGTTCTTC. The rearrangement joins TRBV20-1 to TRBJ2-1, with 14 bases fitting TRBD2. The junction had 7 bases not matched to a gene; V was cut back by 3 bases and J by 3 bases. The CDR3 is made up of 17 amino acids. Germline loops: CDR1 DFQATT, CDR2 SNEGSKA (reference sequence).

Ten or more counts support this clonotype. The chain links TRBV7-9 to TRBJ1-4; D is unresolved. With 2 bases removed from V and 6 bases from J, the gap between germline ends came to 7 bases. In germline, CDR1 is SEHNR, CDR2 FQNEAQ (reference sequence). The CDR3 sequence is 13 residues long. CDR3 in DNA: TGTGCCAGCAGCTTATTTATAGATGAAAAACTGTTTTTT. Its translation is CASSLFIDEKLFF.

At least ten counts were recorded for this clonotype. The chain employs TRBV3-1 and TRBJ1-4; D ambiguous. The V gene's germline CDR1 is LGHDT and CDR2 YNNKEL (reference sequence). The CDR3 runs 14 residues. V was trimmed by 0 bases and J by 8 bases, leaving 10 bases between them. The chain's CDR3 is CASSQDARREKLFF. The CDR3 DNA follows: TGTGCCAGCAGCCAAGACGCCCGTCGGGAAAAACTGTTTTTT.

Of note for this clonotype: One end of the junction fails to match germline, which may point to a read error. The chain recombines TRBV15 with TRBJ1-2, with a tentative D call TRBD1 (6 bases). The CDR3 is made up of 14 amino acids. Germline CDR1 LNHNV, CDR2 YYDKDF (reference sequence). The CDR3 is CVTSRWDTRYGYTF. The DNA of the CDR3 is TGTGTCACCAGCAGGTGGGACACCAGATATGGCTACACCTTC.

This clonotype rates as medium-sized. This chain connects TRBV7-9 to TRBJ2-3, with 7 bases identical to TRBD1. CDR1 is SEHNR, CDR2 FQNEAQ, per germline (reference sequence). There are 15 residues in the CDR3. The V and J ends lost 5 bases and 3 bases, in that order; junction bases with no gene match: 8. CDR3 region: CASSPAGGRTDTQYF. In DNA, the CDR3 is TGTGCCAGCAGCCCGGCAGGGGGACGAACAGATACGCAGTATTTT.

This clonotype was recorded many times. The chain employs TRBV2 and TRBJ1-2; D might be TRBD1 (5 bases). In germline, CDR1 is SNHLY, CDR2 FYNNEI. CDR3 size: 13 residues. The germline V and J ends were trimmed by 4 bases and 5 bases, with 11 bases remaining between them. This CDR3 is CASSGVDSYGYTF. The DNA for the CDR3 is TGTGCCAGCAGTGGGGTTGACAGTTATGGCTACACCTTC.

In its sample, this clonotype was seen many times. The rearrangement links TRBV7-8 to TRBJ1-2, with D unclear. The germline V gene has CDR1 SGHVS and CDR2 FQNEAQ. Trimming removed 7 bases at V and 0 bases at J, with 12 bases between. This CDR3 comprises 14 residues. CDR3: CASTSGWSNYGYTF. CDR3 DNA sequence: TGTGCCAGCACCTCCGGATGGTCTAACTATGGCTACACCTTC.

This clonotype has a count of ten or more. The chain has TRBV10-3 and TRBJ2-1, with a tentative D call TRBD1 (5 bases). The germline V gene encodes CDR1 ENHRY and CDR2 SYGVKD. The CDR3 length is 14 residues. V dropped 2 bases and J dropped 8 bases, with 13 bases sitting between them. The CDR3: CAISEPNTGYEQFF. CDR3 DNA sequence: TGTGCCATCAGTGAGCCAAATACAGGATATGAGCAGTTCTTC.

This clonotype came up many times. V and J are TRBV20-1 and TRBJ2-7, with 8 positions matching TRBD2. This CDR3 region has 15 residues. The V and J ends lost 6 bases and 4 bases, in that order; junction bases with no gene match: 14. The germline gives CDR1 DFQATT, CDR2 SNEGSKA (reference sequence). The CDR3 sequence: CSARRSAGEWYEQYF. The CDR3 region has the DNA TGCAGTGCCAGAAGGTCAGCGGGAGAGTGGTACGAGCAGTACTTC.

This clonotype was picked up many times. This chain links TRBV18 with TRBJ2-3; D unclear. The CDR3 loop spans 12 amino acids. CDR1 KGHSH and CDR2 LQKENI come from the germline V gene. Trimming removed 2 bases from V and 4 bases from J, with 4 bases in between. CDR3 residues: CASSPSADTQYF. CDR3 DNA sequence: TGTGCCAGCTCACCAAGCGCAGATACGCAGTATTTT.

Many counts were recorded for this clonotype. This chain uses TRBV5-1 with TRBJ1-1; D is undetermined. Germline V CDR1 and CDR2: SGHRS, YFSETQ. This CDR3 comprises 12 residues. The ends were cut back, 2 bases at V and 5 bases at J, with 7 bases in the middle. The CDR3 loop reads CASSFGETEAFF. The CDR3, as DNA: TGCGCCAGCAGCTTTGGGGAGACTGAAGCTTTCTTT.

This clonotype showed up many times. J is TRBJ2-1 and V is TRBV19; TRBD2 aligns across 7 bases. Germline CDR1 LNHDA, CDR2 SQIVND (reference sequence). V lost 6 bases, J lost 3 bases, and 2 bases stayed unmatched. The CDR3 sequence is 13 residues long. CDR3 residues: CASSLAVYNEQFF. The CDR3 region has the DNA TGTGCCAGTAGCCTAGCGGTCTACAATGAGCAGTTCTTC.

This clonotype was seen many times. The chain is built from TRBV7-9 and TRBJ1-3, with no clear D. The CDR3 is 15 residues long. V lost 6 bases and J lost 2, with 14 bases in between. The V gene's germline CDR1 is SEHNR and CDR2 FQNEAQ (reference sequence). The CDR3 DNA reads as TGTGCCAGCAGTTCCAAAATTTCTCCTGGAAACACCATATATTTT. Translating gives CASSSKISPGNTIYF.

A note on this clonotype: Mismatch with germline at one junction end may stem from a read error. V usage is TRBV20-1 and J usage is TRBJ2-1; the D is unclear. The CDR3 spans 14 residues. The germline CDR1 and CDR2 sequences are DFQATT and SNEGSKA (reference sequence). This CDR3 reads CSAEFGYLAGELSF. The DNA of the CDR3 is TGCAGTGCCGAGTTCGGCTACCTCGCAGGTGAGCTGTCCTTC.

This clonotype was counted ten times or more. CDR3 loop: CASSLGAGNGQPQHF. As DNA, the CDR3 is TGTGCCAGCAGCTTAGGGGCAGGGAACGGTCAGCCCCAGCATTTT. The chain has TRBV11-2 and TRBJ1-5; D is perhaps TRBD1 (5 bases). V was cut by 1 base and J by 6 bases, with 13 bases left in between. CDR1 is SGHAT, CDR2 FQNNGV, per germline. The CDR3 spans 15 residues.

On this clonotype: The limits of the CDR3 on the DNA are not certain, so only TCRdb's listed CDR3 is given. This CDR3 reads CASSFYICPLDRRKETQYF. The chain couples TRBV2 to TRBJ2-5; the listed D gene, TRBD1, was not tested against the DNA. Germline V gene sequence: CDR1 SNHLY, CDR2 FYNNEI. The CDR3 sequence runs 19 residues, both termini included.

In this sample, this clonotype is medium-sized. The chain recombines TRBV20-1 with TRBJ2-3; 9 bases align to TRBD2. V dropped 4 bases and J dropped 4; count of bases not matched to a gene: 3. Germline lookup yields CDR1 DFQATT and CDR2 SNEGSKA (reference sequence). The CDR3 runs 13 residues. The CDR3 DNA sequence: TGCAGTGCTAATAGCGGGAGCGCAGATACGCAGTATTTT. Translation gives CSANSGSADTQYF.

By share of the sample, this clonotype is medium-sized. CDR3 DNA sequence: TGTGCCAGCAGTGCTGTAGGTGGAGGGTACAATGAGCAGTTCTTC. Protein product: CASSAVGGGYNEQFF. The chain links TRBV28 to TRBJ2-1; the D gene is possibly TRBD2 (6 bases). Germline CDR1 and CDR2: MDHEN and SYDVKM. With 5 bases removed from V and 4 bases from J, the gap between germline ends came to 15 bases. CDR3 length: 15 amino acids.

Comments on this clonotype: Since a far larger clone is one base different, this is likely a read error. A read error is likely, as this CDR3 ends without the conserved phenylalanine or tryptophan. This chain links TRBV6-4 with TRBJ1-1, with 7 bases that match TRBD1. The CDR3 loop spans 13 amino acids. Per germline, CDR1 MRHNA and CDR2 SNTAGT. With V trimmed by 6 bases and J by 3 bases, 4 bases remained unmatched. The CDR3 reads CASRPDRDTEAFS. CDR3 DNA: TGTGCCAGCAGACCCGACAGGGACACTGAAGCTTTCTCT.